Each of the 3 T cell receptor beta chains below was sequenced from the same sample in a study of shared clonotypes between healthy human individuals (dated by TCRdb to between 2020 and 2021). The library was prepared using the immunoSEQ multiplex PCR assay. The immuneACCESS repertoire file appears here via TCRdb, limited to in-frame rearrangements. These files lack a portion of the clones; in checked studies, under half of the deficit traces to unresolved V genes, and the cause of the others is not known. This sample holds approximately 2.5 million clones; 80% to 95% were observed only once. The ten largest make up about 0.38% of the sample. The sequencing input was naive CD4+ T cells from PBMCs. The cell subset or site label, as the study defines it: CD45RA+ positively selected. These receptors came from a man aged 18 to 35 in good health. Some clones in this sample may be carry-over from other donors' samples.

This chain uses TRBV7-9 with TRBJ2-1; 13 bases align to TRBD2. This CDR3 is built from 17 residues. CDR1 is SEHNR, CDR2 FQNEAQ, per germline (reference sequence). The trim removed 5 bases at V and 2 bases at J, leaving 6 bases unmatched. CDR3 DNA: TGTGCCAGCAGCCGGACTAGCGGGAGCTTCCCCTACAATGAGCAGTTCTTC. Residues: CASSRTSGSFPYNEQFF.

V and J are TRBV25-1 and TRBJ2-3; 7 positions agree with TRBD2. The trim removed 4 bases at V and 12 bases at J, leaving 4 bases unmatched. The CDR3 sequence is 11 residues long. Per germline, CDR1 MGHDK and CDR2 SYGVNS. This chain's CDR3 is CASSGTRLQYF. CDR3 sequence (DNA): TGTGCCAGCAGTGGGACTAGATTACAGTATTTT.

The chain has TRBV4-1 and TRBJ1-4, with D uncertain. Germline CDR1 reads MGHRA; CDR2 reads YSYEKL. This CDR3 region has 15 residues. V lost 1 base, J lost 5 bases, and 11 bases lay in between. The DNA for the CDR3 is TGCGCCAGCAGCCAAGTACCCAACAGCAATGAAAAACTGTTTTTT. Amino acids: CASSQVPNSNEKLFF.